This T cell receptor beta chain derives from a study of shared clonotypes between healthy human individuals (dated by TCRdb to the early 2020s). With respect to the entire study: The cohort included three men and a couple of women between 18 and 49 years of age. Libraries were prepared and TCR repertoires were sequenced by different laboratories using diverse techniques, in order to increase sequencing depth and limit assay-specific biases. Leukapheresis yielded between about 0.85 and 10 billion PBMCs per donor. To estimate repertoire size and how much clonotypes are shared between individuals, the study performed deep sequencing of blood TCR repertoires from a few healthy adults. Per donor, three plates each were used for CD4 naive and CD4 memory, two for CD8 naive, and one for CD8 memory.

Including cysteine and phenylalanine, the CDR3 has 16 amino acids. CDR3 DNA only is kept here, 48 bases in frame from base 1. CDR1 and CDR2 (WSHSY, SAAADI) derive from the germline V gene. V and J are truncated by 3 bases and 0 bases respectively, leaving an intervening sequence of 12 bases. Healthy HIV-negative adults with no recently reported acute infections or vaccinations were included as donors. Only Caucasian adults living in Nashville, Tennessee, USA were represented among the donors. Magnetic negative selection was used to enrich CD4+ T cells, after which naive cells were positively selected on CD45RA and the negative fraction became the memory subset. After blood collection by leukapheresis, PBMCs were isolated using Ficoll-Histopaque density gradient centrifugation and then cryopreserved in the vapor phase of liquid nitrogen. Purity and quantity of every magnetically sorted T cell population were checked by analytical flow cytometry. From each sorted fraction, genomic DNA was isolated and quantified by UV absorbance on a Nanodrop 2000c.

Concerning this clone itself: Its antigen target is currently unknown. There are no base qualities to consult, and no much larger clone falls within one base.

The paper's findings and limits, for the study overall: The small number of donors limited the genetic and exposure-history diversity represented. Only blood was sampled, and tissue TCR repertoires likely differ from those in blood. Larger estimated clonotype richness was generally found for naive subsets than for memory subsets. Roughly 5.2% of naive CD4, approximately 3.7% of naive CD8, 2.3% of memory CD4, and roughly 0.4% of memory CD8 clonotypes were shared across several donors. Compared with non-shared clonotypes, clonotypes shared by all four sorted-subset donors had higher generation probabilities. Even with the large sequencing depth, rarefaction of the sorted-subset datasets indicated that sequencing was incomplete. Pairwise subsampling led to the expectation that sequencing depth would affect the degree of clonotype sharing among donors.

TCR CDR3 regions were amplified from genomic DNA by multiplex PCR using the deep immunoSEQ assay. Extracted genomic DNA from each cell subset was distributed evenly across all wells of several immunoSEQ 96-well plates, and each plate was treated as a replicate. For sorted subsets, each replicate PCR was loaded with 150 to 250 ng genomic DNA, equivalent to 30,000 to 35,000 T cell genomes. Purified libraries were measured with a Qubit 3.0 fluorometer, size-checked on a Bioanalyzer 2100, and measured again with the KAPA Library Quantification kit. A separate single-read 150-cycle Illumina NextSeq 550 flow cell was used to sequence each immunoSEQ 96-well plate. The authors' pipeline ran thus. Because only junctional sequences without quality scores were contained in the immunoSEQ output, filtering matching that applied to full-length reads could not be performed. Sequences were annotated with PyIR, a Python wrapper for IgBLAST v1.9, and V/J genes and CDR3 were assigned using IMGT germline references. Reads were filtered out if the reads had weak V/J assignments (E-value above 1e-6), no CDR3, stop codons, out-of-frame junctions, or ambiguous translated residues. V3J clonotypes were defined as sequences sharing an identical inferred V gene, J gene, and CDR3 amino acid sequence. Percentage overlap between repertoires was calculated by dividing the number of shared unique clonotypes by the size of the smaller repertoire. RTK rarefaction, the Chao1 estimator, and Recon v2.1 estimates of unobserved clonotypes were used to assess repertoire richness. For all TCRbeta clonotypes obtained by the gDNA method from a few donors, generation probabilities were computed with OLGA. Drawn from immuneACCESS, this table holds only the in-frame rearrangements with V and J called that TCRdb kept. Clones are partly lost; checked studies trace under half to an unresolved V gene and leave the rest unexplained. The DNA gave D and trimming, while V, J and clone size come from that table. The table for this sample lists about 2.4 million clones; more than 80% of them were counted only once. The top ten clones comprise around 0.14% of the sample.

The chain was built from TRBV10-2 and TRBJ1-5, with an unclear D gene assignment. The origin of this receptor is a man between 18 and 35 years old in good health. Sequencing was performed on naive CD4+ T cells sorted from blood. Explained via the paper, the cell subset or site label denotes: CD45RA+ positively selected. CDR3 reads: CASSDRAKNSNQPQHF. The sequenced DNA is TGCGCCAGCAGTGATCGGGCAAAAAATAGCAATCAGCCCCAGCATTTT.